These T cell receptor beta chains were read from a single sample in a study of T cell repertoires and Cas9 in healthy adults. Profiled with immunoSEQ multiplex PCR; TCRdb holds only in-frame clones, not every one. The data hold around 20,000 clones, with about 88% observed a single time. The sequenced material came from CD4+ effector T cells (CD127+, CD25-, CD137-, CD154-) from PBMCs; culture status not recorded. Receptor source: a human donor in good health. Both conserved end residues are trimmed from each CDR3. D genes are given only for firm matches.

v_gene: TRBV5-1; d_gene: .; j_gene: TRBJ2-1; CDR3aa: ASSLAGGQKSSYNEQF
v_gene: TRBV5-4; d_gene: .; j_gene: TRBJ1-2; CDR3aa: ASSLGPGRGENYGYT
v_gene: TRBV19; d_gene: .; j_gene: TRBJ2-2; CDR3aa: ASSIVTVSNTGELF
v_gene: TRBV5-4; d_gene: .; j_gene: TRBJ2-5; CDR3aa: ASSLDIGQETQY
v_gene: TRBV18; d_gene: .; j_gene: TRBJ1-3; CDR3aa: ASSRGEGNTIY
v_gene: TRBV5-1; d_gene: .; j_gene: TRBJ2-5; CDR3aa: ASSMETPTETQY
v_gene: TRBV6-5; d_gene: .; j_gene: TRBJ1-1; CDR3aa: ASSPSTGNTEAF
v_gene: TRBV18; d_gene: .; j_gene: TRBJ2-2; CDR3aa: ASSPSGAGANTGELF
v_gene: TRBV29-1; d_gene: TRBD1; j_gene: TRBJ1-1; CDR3aa: SGGGQGGTEAF
v_gene: TRBV2; d_gene: .; j_gene: TRBJ2-3; CDR3aa: ASSDGRDGADTQY